Following are 27 T cell receptor beta chains from one sample sequenced in a study of blood T cell repertoires in COVID-19. Assay: immunoSEQ multiplex PCR; the TCRdb copy retains only in-frame clones and omits some. This repertoire shows a few hundred thousand clones, roughly 86% found once; its top ten account for 2.5% to 3%. The sequencing sample was made of PBMCs or T cells enriched from blood (not recorded which). These receptors all stem from a woman between 45 and 60 years old who had been exposed to COVID-19.

The rearrangement joins TRBV28 to TRBJ1-2; 12 bases align to TRBD1. This CDR3 spans 14 amino acids. Germline lookup yields CDR1 MDHEN and CDR2 SYDVKM. With V trimmed by 6 bases and J by 7 bases, 6 bases remained unmatched. The CDR3 DNA reads as TGTGCCAGCAGACCCGGGACAGGGGGCCCTGGCTACACCTTC. Protein sequence: CASRPGTGGPGYTF.

This clone has a single count. This rearrangement joins TRBV27 to TRBJ2-1, with TRBD2 matching 7 bases. In germline, CDR1 is MNHEY, CDR2 SMNVEV (reference sequence). CDR3 size: 16 residues. The ends lost 1 base at V and 4 bases at J; junction bases unmatched: 7. CDR3 loop: CASSLLLGGFYNEQFF. Here the CDR3 DNA reads TGTGCCAGCAGTTTATTGCTCGGGGGGTTTTACAATGAGCAGTTCTTC.

The chain has TRBV15 and TRBJ2-2, with D possibly matching TRBD2 (6 bases). Deletions cut 5 bases from V and 4 bases from J, with 11 bases between. Germline CDR1 and CDR2: LNHNV and YYDKDF (reference sequence). This CDR3 region has 14 residues. CDR3 protein: CATSHWGVTGELFF. The CDR3 DNA reads as TGTGCCACCAGCCACTGGGGGGTCACCGGGGAGCTGTTTTTT.

The rearrangement uses TRBV27 and TRBJ1-1; the match to TRBD1 covers 8 bases. This CDR3 contains 16 residues. Losses at the gene ends were 6 bases for V and 1 base for J; bases not matched to a gene: 10. Germline lookup yields CDR1 MNHEY and CDR2 SMNVEV (reference sequence). The CDR3: CASRLERTGPNTEAFF. The DNA of the CDR3 is TGTGCCAGCAGGTTAGAAAGGACAGGGCCGAACACTGAAGCTTTCTTT.

The chain has TRBV21-1 and TRBJ1-5; whether TRBD1, the table's D call, matches the DNA was not checked. TRBV21-1 is termed a pseudogene. The CDR3 contains 19 residues. CDR3 coding DNA: TGTGCCAGCTTTAGCTCGGGGATACAGGGACAGTATAGCAATCAGCCCCAGCATTTT. Its protein is CASFSSGIQGQYSNQPQHF.

This clone was seen a handful of times. The chain recombines TRBV10-3 with TRBJ2-2; D perhaps matches TRBD1 (5 bases). This CDR3 has 15 residues. V lost 2 bases and J 7 bases, leaving 14 bases between the germline ends. Germline CDR1 ENHRY, CDR2 SYGVKD. The CDR3 loop is CAISERTLTGGELFF. CDR3 DNA: TGTGCCATCAGTGAGCGGACACTAACGGGCGGGGAGCTGTTTTTT.

The CDR3 loop reads CASSQDRGENEKLFF. The CDR3 DNA reads as TGTGCCAGCAGTCAAGACAGGGGGGAAAATGAAAAACTGTTTTTT. This chain connects TRBV28 to TRBJ1-4; 9 bases agree with TRBD1. Germline assignment: CDR1 MDHEN and CDR2 SYDVKM. The ends lost 5 bases at V and 5 bases at J; junction bases unmatched: 6. The CDR3 is made up of 15 amino acids.

The chain uses TRBV28 and TRBJ1-1, with D maybe TRBD1 (6 bases). The CDR3 is 15 amino acids. Germline V lookup: CDR1 MDHEN, CDR2 SYDVKM. Trimming took 5 bases from V and 1 from J, leaving 14 bases between them. CDR3 protein: CASSTPGHRNTEAFF. The CDR3 DNA follows: TGTGCCAGCAGTACACCGGGACATCGGAACACTGAAGCTTTCTTT.

This chain links TRBV2 with TRBJ1-5; perhaps TRBD1 as D (5 bases). V lost 4 bases and J 6 bases, leaving 10 bases between the germline ends. This CDR3 has 13 amino acids. Germline V gene data show CDR1 as SNHLY and CDR2 as FYNNEI. The CDR3, as DNA: TGTGCCAGCAGTGGTGGCAGGGCTCAGCCCCAGCATTTT. This translates into CASSGGRAQPQHF. Drawing the rest from reference TRBV2 and TRBJ1-5, the complete variable domain is EPEVTQTPSHQVTQMGQEVILRCVPISNHLYFYWYRQILGQKVEFLVSFYNNEISEKSEIFDDQFSVERPDGSNFTLKIRSTKLEDSAMYFCASSGGRAQPQHFGDGTRLSIL.

This clone turned up a few times. The chain combines TRBV28 with TRBJ2-7; a possible D gene is TRBD1 (5 bases). Germline loops: CDR1 MDHEN, CDR2 SYDVKM. There are 15 residues in the CDR3. V lost 0 bases and J lost 5, with 14 bases in between. CDR3 sequence reads: CASSLWNQGRDEQYF. The CDR3 DNA reads TGTGCCAGCAGTTTATGGAATCAGGGTAGGGACGAGCAGTACTTC. Looking up the rest from reference TRBV28 and TRBJ2-7 gives the full variable domain: DVKVTQSSRYLVKRTGEKVFLECVQDMDHENMFWYRQDPGLGLRLIYFSYDVKMKEKGDIPEGYSVSREKKERFSLILESASTNQTSMYLCASSLWNQGRDEQYFGPGTRLTVT.

The rearrangement joins TRBV5-4 to TRBJ2-5; TRBD2 aligns across 9 bases. The CDR3 is 16 amino acids. The germline V gene encodes CDR1 SGHNT and CDR2 YYREEE (reference sequence). Unmatched junction bases numbered 7, after V lost 3 bases and J lost 1 base. In DNA, the CDR3 is TGTGCCAGCAGCTCCGCCCAACTAGCGGGCCAAGAGACCCAGTACTTC. Its translation is CASSSAQLAGQETQYF.

This chain links TRBV9 with TRBJ2-1; 13 positions match TRBD2. Trimming removed 4 bases from V and 8 bases from J; junction bases left unmatched: 9. Germline V CDR1 and CDR2: SGDLS, YYNGEE. CDR3 length: 16 residues. The CDR3 region has the DNA TGTGCCAGCAGCCCCCCGACTAGCGGGGGGCCGGATGAGCAGTTCTTC. This translates into CASSPPTSGGPDEQFF.

V usage is TRBV3-1 (or the pseudogene TRBV3-2) and J usage is TRBJ2-2; 9 nucleotides agree with TRBD1. Trimming took 6 bases from V and 4 from J; bases not matched to a gene: 12. This CDR3 is 17 amino acids long. Germline V gives CDR1 LGHDT, CDR2 YNNKEL (reference sequence). DNA of the CDR3: TGTGCCAGCAGTCGTAGAGCGACAGGGGGTCGCACCGGGGAGCTGTTTTTT. Translating gives CASSRRATGGRTGELFF.

The chain combines TRBV25-1 with TRBJ1-1; TRBD1 agrees at 11 bases. The V gene's germline CDR1 is MGHDK and CDR2 SYGVNS. This CDR3 spans 16 amino acids. Trimming cost V 5 bases and J 4 bases; bases outside gene matches: 9. CDR3 sequence reads: CASSSVPGTGGTEAFF. CDR3 sequence (DNA): TGTGCCAGCAGTTCTGTTCCCGGGACAGGGGGCACTGAAGCTTTCTTT.

This chain links TRBV7-8 with TRBJ1-5; D ambiguous. V was shortened by 0 bases and J by 3 bases, with 12 bases between the two germline ends. Germline loops: CDR1 SGHVS, CDR2 FQNEAQ. The CDR3 runs 16 residues. The CDR3 reads CASSLAGSPLNQPQHF. The CDR3, as DNA: TGTGCCAGCAGCTTAGCGGGCAGTCCCCTCAATCAGCCCCAGCATTTT.

This clone was seen more than once but under ten times. The CDR3 reads CASSQTSGRTDTQYF. Here the CDR3 DNA reads TGTGCCAGCAGCCAAACTAGCGGACGCACAGATACGCAGTATTTT. The V gene is TRBV3-1 (or the pseudogene TRBV3-2), the J gene TRBJ2-3; TRBD2 agrees at 8 bases. CDR1 and CDR2 from the germline V gene are LGHDT and YNNKEL (reference sequence). CDR3 length: 15 amino acids. Trimming at V came to 2 bases and at J to 1 base, leaving 2 bases not matched to a gene.

The chain couples TRBV5-4 to TRBJ2-3; unclear D gene. The germline CDR1 and CDR2 sequences are SGHNT and YYREEE (reference sequence). V gave up 4 bases and J gave up 6 bases, with 6 bases separating them. This CDR3 is 11 amino acids long. CDR3 protein: CASSLRDTQYF. CDR3 sequence (DNA): TGTGCCAGCAGCCTCCGGGATACGCAGTATTTT.

The chain is built from TRBV25-1 and TRBJ1-2; 8 nucleotides match TRBD1. Trimming cost V 0 bases and J 7 bases; bases outside gene matches: 4. The CDR3 consists of 14 residues. From germline, CDR1 is MGHDK and CDR2 SYGVNS. The CDR3 sequence is CASSEYAGGFGYTF. CDR3 in DNA: TGTGCCAGCAGTGAATACGCAGGGGGCTTTGGCTACACCTTC.

The CDR3 here is CASSPTRSEPQHF. For the CDR3, the DNA is TGTGCCAGCAGCCCTACTCGGAGCGAGCCCCAGCATTTT. The chain uses TRBV5-6 and TRBJ1-5; D not certain. Trimming removed 4 bases from V and 8 bases from J, with 13 bases in between. The CDR3 length is 13 residues. Germline CDR1 SGHDT, CDR2 YYEEEE.

For this clone: Other DNA variants within this sample encode the same CDR3. This chain joins TRBV5-4 and TRBJ1-5; possibly TRBD1 for D (5 bases). In germline, CDR1 is SGHNT, CDR2 YYREEE (reference sequence). V lost 2 bases, J lost 7 bases, and 7 bases lay in between. The CDR3 is 12 amino acids. The CDR3 region is CASSLRGQPQHF. In DNA form, the CDR3 reads TGTGCCAGCAGCTTAAGGGGCCAGCCCCAGCATTTT. Drawing the rest from reference TRBV5-4 and TRBJ1-5, the complete variable domain is ETGVTQSPTHLIKTRGQQVTLRCSSQSGHNTVSWYQQALGQGPQFIFQYYREEENGRGNFPPRFSGLQFPNYSSELNVNALELDDSALYLCASSLRGQPQHFGDGTRLSIL.

Only one count was recorded for this clone. J is TRBJ2-7 and V is TRBV28; D not resolved. V was cut by 2 bases and J by 0 bases, with 5 bases left in between. Per germline, CDR1 MDHEN and CDR2 SYDVKM. There are 13 residues in the CDR3. CDR3 protein: CASSLLNSYEQYF. The CDR3 DNA reads as TGTGCCAGCAGTTTACTAAACTCCTACGAGCAGTACTTC. The full variable domain, completed using reference TRBV28 and TRBJ2-7, is DVKVTQSSRYLVKRTGEKVFLECVQDMDHENMFWYRQDPGLGLRLIYFSYDVKMKEKGDIPEGYSVSREKKERFSLILESASTNQTSMYLCASSLLNSYEQYFGPGTRLTVT.

This chain connects TRBV6-5 to TRBJ1-2; D is unclear. The CDR3 spans 14 residues. With 0 bases removed from V and 2 bases from J, the gap between germline ends came to 7 bases. Germline V gives CDR1 MNHEY, CDR2 SVGAGI. The CDR3 protein is CASSYSDSNYGYTF. The CDR3 DNA reads TGTGCCAGCAGTTACTCGGACTCCAACTATGGCTACACCTTC.

The chain employs TRBV27 and TRBJ2-7, with a weak D call TRBD2 (5 bases). V dropped 6 bases and J dropped 0 bases, with 15 bases sitting between them. Germline CDR1 MNHEY, CDR2 SMNVEV (reference sequence). There are 15 residues in the CDR3. The CDR3 is CASRAQWAGSYEQYF. CDR3 DNA sequence: TGTGCCAGCAGAGCCCAGTGGGCGGGCTCCTACGAGCAGTACTTC.

The chain employs TRBV6-5 and TRBJ2-6; 7 bases are shared with TRBD2. V trimming: 8 bases; J trimming: 2 bases; junction bases outside the gene matches: 6. Per the germline V gene, CDR1 is MNHEY and CDR2 is SVGAGI. This CDR3 comprises 15 residues. This CDR3 is CASLSSGTGANVLTF. The CDR3 coding sequence is TGTGCCAGCCTGTCGAGCGGGACTGGGGCCAACGTCCTGACTTTC.

The chain is built from TRBV7-2 and TRBJ1-6, with unresolved D. The V and J ends lost 1 base and 6 bases respectively, with 10 bases between them. The CDR3 runs to 15 residues. Germline values: CDR1 SGHTA, CDR2 FQGNSA. This CDR3 reads CASSLVAGVNSPLHF. The CDR3 nucleotides are TGTGCCAGCAGCTTAGTGGCCGGGGTTAATTCACCCCTCCACTTT.

The V and J genes are TRBV19 and TRBJ2-2, with 7 positions matching TRBD1. The CDR3 loop spans 13 amino acids. Unmatched junction bases numbered 3, after V lost 10 bases and J lost 1 base. Looked up from germline, CDR1 is LNHDA and CDR2 is SQIVND (reference sequence). The CDR3 nucleotides are TGTGCCACTAGACAGGGGAACACCGGGGAGCTGTTTTTT. Amino acids: CATRQGNTGELFF.

A few counts support this clone. The rearrangement joins TRBV18 to TRBJ1-2, with D possibly TRBD1 on 6 matching bases. Germline lookup yields CDR1 KGHSH and CDR2 LQKENI. V lost 3 bases to trimming and J lost 4 bases, with 12 bases between them. The CDR3 is 14 residues long. CDR3 coding DNA: TGTGCCAGCTCACCGGACAGCTTCGGCTATGGCTACACCTTC. The encoded protein is CASSPDSFGYGYTF.